The sequence of this TCR beta chain was determined in a study of cytomegalovirus exposure and HLA in healthy donors. Study at large: A previous analysis identified approximately 110 million unique TCR beta sequences derived from some 170 million T cells.

Worth noting for this clone: Its antigen remains unknown.

Primers included in the PCR were 60 Vbeta and 13 Jbeta primers. The method was immunoSEQ multiplex PCR; TCRdb's version includes in-frame clones alone and lacks a portion of them. The sample consists of 90,000 to 120,000 clones, approximately 80% of them appearing once. The V gene's germline CDR1 is SGHRS and CDR2 YFSETQ. With V trimmed by 1 base and J by 8 bases, 13 bases remained unmatched. The CDR3 totals 19 residues. Findings and limits, study-wide: The study recorded about 160 TCR beta chains that were cytomegalovirus-associated. Later findings reportedly placed an Asian-associated ancestry cluster below the approximately 630-donor mean for N-insertions. Presence/absence analyses assumed roughly uniform sequencing depth across donors.

This chain connects TRBV5-1 to TRBJ2-1; 15 bases map to TRBD2. The receptor was isolated from a female donor in good health and CMV-seropositive. The specimen was PBMCs. The DNA of the CDR3 is TGCGCCAGCAGCTTGAAATCCCTAGGACTAGCGGGAGGGATATATGAGCAGTTCTTC. Translated: CASSLKSLGLAGGIYEQFF.